The clone carrying this T cell receptor beta chain is medium-sized in the sample. Profiling relied on immunoSEQ multiplex PCR, and the TCRdb table lists in-frame clones only, not all of them. This table has about 100,000 clones, more than 75% appearing once. The data are from a study of OX40 agonist ivuxolimab in advanced cancers. The CDR3 length is 13 residues. Germline V gene sequence: CDR1 GTSNPN, CDR2 SVGIG (reference sequence). V lost 3 bases, J lost 4 bases, and 9 bases lay in between. The chain carries TRBV30 and TRBJ1-4; D uncertain. Sample: CD4+ or CD8+ T cells sorted from blood, taken in a trial of the OX40 agonist ivuxolimab. This TCR was sampled from an adult with an advanced solid tumor such as melanoma, head and neck, liver or kidney cancer. CDR3 protein: CAWSQNSNEKLFF. The CDR3 region has the DNA TGTGCCTGGAGCCAAAACAGTAATGAAAAACTGTTTTTT. The complete variable domain, with remaining parts taken from reference TRBV30 and TRBJ1-4, reads SQTIHQWPATLVQPVGSPLSLECTVEGTSNPNLYWYRQAAGRGLQLLFYSVGIGQISSEVPQNLSASRPQDRQFILSSKKLLLSDSGFYLCAWSQNSNEKLFFGSGTQLSVL.